This T cell receptor (beta chain) was captured in a study of blood T cells in healthy people across ages. Study results and limitations: Per million T cells, TCR beta diversity dropped about linearly as age rose.

The CDR3 has 15 amino acids. Germline lookup yields CDR1 SEHNR and CDR2 FQNEAQ (reference sequence). Trimming cost V 3 bases and J 7 bases, with 19 bases left between them. A sample-barcoded 5' primer and a J-beta primer mix were used in a second PCR of roughly 7 to 12 cycles. TCRdb fed the 5' RACE reads into MiXCR, producing one record per CDR3 protein. The profile covers 750,000 to 850,000 distinct CDR3 sequences, with roughly 25% appearing a single time and under 4.5% taken by the ten largest. This clonotype was counted between two and nine times. Antigen unknown. These same data were also listed under a study on T cells of mothers and their children. That publication notes: The entire RNA extract went into cDNA synthesis at approximately 1.6 ug per 15 ul.

The V and J genes are TRBV7-9 and TRBJ2-7; TRBD2 might be the D (6 bases). What was sequenced was blood. The receptor's source is a boy aged 5 to 17 in good health. CDR3 region: CASSFVREATEEQYF. In nucleotides, the CDR3 is TGTGCCAGCAGCTTCGTGAGGGAGGCAACCGAAGAGCAGTACTTC.